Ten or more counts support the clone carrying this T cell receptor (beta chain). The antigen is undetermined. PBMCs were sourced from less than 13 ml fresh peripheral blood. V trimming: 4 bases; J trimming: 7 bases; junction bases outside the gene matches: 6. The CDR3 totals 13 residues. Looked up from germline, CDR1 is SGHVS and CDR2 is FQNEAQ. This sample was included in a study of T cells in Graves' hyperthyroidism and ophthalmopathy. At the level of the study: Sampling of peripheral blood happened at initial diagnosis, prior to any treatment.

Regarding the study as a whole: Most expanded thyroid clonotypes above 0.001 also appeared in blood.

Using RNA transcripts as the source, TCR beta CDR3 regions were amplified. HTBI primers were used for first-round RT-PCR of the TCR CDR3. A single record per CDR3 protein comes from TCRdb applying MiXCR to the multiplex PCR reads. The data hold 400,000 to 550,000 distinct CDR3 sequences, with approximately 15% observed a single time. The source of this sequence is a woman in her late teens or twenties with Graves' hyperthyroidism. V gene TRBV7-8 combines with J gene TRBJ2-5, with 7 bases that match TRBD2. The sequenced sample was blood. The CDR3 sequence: CASSSRTSMTQYF. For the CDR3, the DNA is TGTGCCAGCAGCTCCAGGACTAGTATGACCCAGTACTTC.